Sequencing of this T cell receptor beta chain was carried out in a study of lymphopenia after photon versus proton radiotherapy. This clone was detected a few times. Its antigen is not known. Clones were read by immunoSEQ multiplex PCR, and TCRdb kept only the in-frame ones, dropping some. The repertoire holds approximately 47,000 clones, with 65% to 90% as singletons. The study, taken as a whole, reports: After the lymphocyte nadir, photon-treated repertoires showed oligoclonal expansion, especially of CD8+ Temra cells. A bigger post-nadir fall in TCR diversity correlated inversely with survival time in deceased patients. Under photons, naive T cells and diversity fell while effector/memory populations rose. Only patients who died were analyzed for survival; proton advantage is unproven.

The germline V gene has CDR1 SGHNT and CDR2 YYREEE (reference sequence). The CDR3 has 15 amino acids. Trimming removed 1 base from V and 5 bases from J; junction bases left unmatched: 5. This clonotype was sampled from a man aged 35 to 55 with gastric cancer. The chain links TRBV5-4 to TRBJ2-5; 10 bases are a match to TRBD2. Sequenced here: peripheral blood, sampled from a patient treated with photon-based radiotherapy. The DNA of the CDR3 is TGTGCCAGCAGCTTGACCAGCGGGGGGGCCGAGACCCAGTACTTC. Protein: CASSLTSGGAETQYF.